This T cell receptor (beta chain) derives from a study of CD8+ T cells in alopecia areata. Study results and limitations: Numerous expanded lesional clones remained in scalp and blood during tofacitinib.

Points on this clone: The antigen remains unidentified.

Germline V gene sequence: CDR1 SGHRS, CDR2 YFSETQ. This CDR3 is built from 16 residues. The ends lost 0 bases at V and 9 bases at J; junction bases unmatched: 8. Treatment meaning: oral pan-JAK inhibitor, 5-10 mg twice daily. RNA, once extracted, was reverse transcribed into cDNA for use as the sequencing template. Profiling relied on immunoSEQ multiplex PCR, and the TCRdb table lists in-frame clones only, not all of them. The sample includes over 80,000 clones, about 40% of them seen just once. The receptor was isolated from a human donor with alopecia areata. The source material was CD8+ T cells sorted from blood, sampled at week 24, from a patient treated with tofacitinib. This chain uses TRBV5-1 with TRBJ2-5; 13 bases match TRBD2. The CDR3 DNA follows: TGCGCCAGCAGCTTGGCCGGGACTAGCGGGGCCGTGGCCCAGTACTTC. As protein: CASSLAGTSGAVAQYF.